The entry that follows covers one T cell receptor (beta chain) sequence. Its antigen is currently unknown. This specimen belongs to a study of cytomegalovirus exposure and HLA in healthy donors. General study findings and limits: DRB1 showed the most TCR associations and HLA-C the fewest in a later analysis, as rates varied by HLA locus. Analysis performed later found about 17,000 TCR beta sequences associated with HLA alleles at 0.05 false discovery rate.

V lost 1 base, J lost 1 base, and 10 bases lay in between. The CDR3 extends over 15 amino acids. The germline CDR1 and CDR2 sequences are LNHDA and SQIVND (reference sequence). The PCR had 60 Vbeta and 13 Jbeta primers. Method: immunoSEQ multiplex PCR; TCRdb's copy keeps in-frame clones and lacks some. There are over 100,000 clones in the sample; roughly 80% occur only once, and roughly a fifth lies in the top ten. This clonotype originated in a man aged 25 to 45 in good health and CMV-seropositive. This chain links TRBV19 with TRBJ1-1; unclear D gene. The sequencing sample was made of PBMCs. The CDR3 sequence is CASSIGLLANTEAFF. The CDR3 region has the DNA TGTGCCAGTAGTATAGGTCTCTTGGCGAACACTGAAGCTTTCTTT. The entire variable domain, with the rest obtained from reference TRBV19 and TRBJ1-1, is as follows: DGGITQSPKYLFRKEGQNVTLSCEQNLNHDAMYWYRQDPGQGLRLIYYSQIVNDFQKGDIAEGYSVSREKKESFPLTVTSAQKNPTAFYLCASSIGLLANTEAFFGQGTRLTVV.